These 7 T cell receptor beta chains share one sample of origin, sequenced in a study of blood T cells in healthy people across ages. Then a second PCR, running about 6 to 12 cycles, was carried out with a sample-barcoded 5' primer and a J-beta primer mix. Each CDR3 protein gets one entry after TCRdb re-called the 5' RACE reads with MiXCR. This sample has around 900,000 distinct CDR3 sequences, with 25% to 35% found just once. Sequencing was carried out using blood. The receptors derive from a woman aged 80 or older in good health.

This clonotype has a handful of counts. The genes are TRBV9 and TRBJ2-2, with no clear D. The V and J ends lost 5 bases and 3 bases respectively, with 11 bases between them. CDR3 size: 14 residues. In germline, CDR1 is SGDLS, CDR2 YYNGEE. CDR3: CASRKWSDTGELFF. The CDR3 nucleotides are TGTGCCAGCAGGAAGTGGTCGGACACCGGGGAGCTGTTTTTT.

Points on this clonotype: The CDR3 end shows no conserved phenylalanine or tryptophan, and so a read error is likely. The chain joins TRBV12-3 or TRBV12-4 to TRBJ2-3; D is undetermined. The CDR3 covers 12 residues. CDR3 loop: CASSLSTDAQYS. The CDR3 DNA reads TGTGCCAGCAGTTTGAGCACAGATGCGCAGTATTCT.

This clonotype turned up a few times. The genes are TRBV3-1 and TRBJ2-3; D is uncertain. The CDR3 sequence is 14 residues long. Trimming removed 2 bases from V and 6 bases from J, with 12 bases in between. CDR1 and CDR2 (germline): LGHDT, YNNKEL (reference sequence). The CDR3 DNA is TGTGCCAGCAGCCAACACAGATCGGCCGATACGCAGTATTTT. It encodes CASSQHRSADTQYF.

This clonotype was picked up many times. The V and J genes are TRBV7-2 and TRBJ2-1; D is undetermined. The germline gives CDR1 SGHTA, CDR2 FQGNSA. V was cut by 2 bases and J by 6 bases, with 2 bases left in between. The CDR3 contains 11 residues. The DNA for the CDR3 is TGTGCCAGCAGCTTAATCAATGAGCAGTTCTTC. This gives the protein CASSLINEQFF.

At least ten counts were recorded for this clonotype. The rearrangement uses TRBV20-1 and TRBJ2-5; no firm D call. Trimming took off 2 bases at V and 5 bases at J, with 18 bases between the two ends. The CDR3 is made up of 15 amino acids. CDR1 and CDR2 (germline): DFQATT, SNEGSKA (reference sequence). In DNA form, the CDR3 reads TGCAGTGCTAGACGATTCTCGGCGGCCGGGGAGACCCAGTACTTC. This codes for CSARRFSAAGETQYF.

This clonotype was counted at least ten times. The chain joins TRBV7-2 to TRBJ2-1; maybe TRBD2 (5 bases). Germline CDR1 reads SGHTA; CDR2 reads FQGNSA. The CDR3 covers 12 residues. Trimming removed 1 base at V and 12 bases at J, with 10 bases between. CDR3 bases: TGTGCCAGCAGCTTAGAAGTGGGGAGGCAGTTCTTC. Protein sequence: CASSLEVGRQFF.

The genes are TRBV14 and TRBJ1-4; D not certain. This CDR3 is built from 16 residues. V lost 3 bases and J 6 bases, leaving 17 bases between the germline ends. CDR1 and CDR2 from the germline V gene are SGHDN and FVKESK. CDR3 in amino acids: CASSHVGSGVDEKLFF. CDR3 sequence (DNA): TGTGCCAGCAGCCACGTAGGTTCCGGGGTTGATGAAAAACTGTTTTTT.